The next 27 T cell receptor beta chains were all read from a single sample in a study of T cells after yellow fever vaccination. TCRdb re-called the 5' RACE reads through MiXCR, storing one row per CDR3 protein. This table has some 350,000 distinct CDR3 sequences, under 14% appearing once. The sequencing here drew on PBMCs, taken on the day of the first yellow fever vaccination. Every receptor here comes from a man aged 18 to 29 who received the YFV17D yellow fever vaccine.

This clonotype was detected ten times or more. The chain recombines TRBV5-4 with TRBJ2-5; D is perhaps TRBD1 or TRBD2 (5 bases each). V was shortened by 0 bases and J by 7 bases, with 13 bases between the two germline ends. The CDR3 runs to 14 residues. The germline gives CDR1 SGHNT, CDR2 YYREEE (reference sequence). This CDR3 is CASSLGTARGTQYF. The CDR3 DNA follows: TGTGCCAGCAGCTTGGGGACTGCTAGGGGGACCCAGTACTTC.

This clonotype was recorded many times. The V and J genes are TRBV7-2 and TRBJ1-1; D is undetermined. This CDR3 contains 14 residues. V was shortened by 0 bases and J by 1 base, with 6 bases between the two germline ends. Germline CDR1 SGHTA, CDR2 FQGNSA. CDR3 sequence: CASSLARWNTEAFF. In DNA, the CDR3 is TGTGCCAGCAGCTTAGCTCGGTGGAACACTGAAGCTTTCTTT.

This sequence joins TRBV6-5 and TRBJ2-5; 7 nucleotides line up with TRBD1. Germline lookup yields CDR1 MNHEY and CDR2 SVGAGI. Trimming took 4 bases from V and 5 from J; bases not matched to a gene: 7. The CDR3 has 14 amino acids. This CDR3 reads CASSSPTGTETQYF. In nucleotides, the CDR3 is TGTGCCAGCAGTTCCCCGACAGGGACGGAGACCCAGTACTTC.

V and J are TRBV7-6 and TRBJ1-1; D may be TRBD1 (5 bases). V was clipped by 4 bases and J by 0 bases, with 12 bases between them. Germline lookup yields CDR1 SGHVS and CDR2 FNYEAQ. This CDR3 comprises 15 residues. CDR3 in DNA: TGTGCCAGCAGCTCGACGGGGCTAATGAACACTGAAGCTTTCTTT. Translated: CASSSTGLMNTEAFF.

This clonotype was seen a handful of times. The chain is built from TRBV7-8 and TRBJ1-2; D is uncertain. The CDR3 spans 13 residues. Per germline, CDR1 SGHVS and CDR2 FQNEAQ. Trimming removed 1 base from V and 3 bases from J, with 6 bases in between. In DNA form, the CDR3 reads TGTGCCAGCAGCTTAGGAGAATACTATGGCTACACCTTC. Residues: CASSLGEYYGYTF.

The chain employs TRBV6-5 and TRBJ1-1, with 8 bases fitting TRBD1. V lost 4 bases, J lost 4 bases, and 8 bases stayed unmatched. Germline loops: CDR1 MNHEY, CDR2 SVGAGI. CDR3 length: 15 residues. The CDR3 loop is CASSSYDRGVTEAFF. For the CDR3, the DNA is TGTGCCAGCAGTTCCTACGACAGGGGAGTCACTGAAGCTTTCTTT.

This clonotype was detected only a few times. This chain links TRBV18 with TRBJ2-4, with D possibly being TRBD1 (5 bases). The CDR3 has 15 amino acids. Germline V gene lookup returns CDR1 KGHSH and CDR2 LQKENI. With 4 bases removed from V and 5 bases from J, the gap between germline ends came to 15 bases. The CDR3 nucleotides are TGTGCCAGCTCACTAACCAGGGTCTCGGAAAACATTCAGTACTTC. Its protein product is CASSLTRVSENIQYF.

There are a few counts of this clonotype. V and J are TRBV5-1 and TRBJ2-7; possibly TRBD1 for D (5 bases). Germline V gene lookup returns CDR1 SGHRS and CDR2 YFSETQ. The germline V and J ends were trimmed by 0 bases and 6 bases, with 13 bases remaining between them. CDR3 length: 14 amino acids. In DNA form, the CDR3 reads TGCGCCAGCAGCTTGGTGCCAGGGAAGGCCGAGCAGTACGTC. Translated: CASSLVPGKAEQYV.

J is TRBJ1-5 and V is TRBV12-3 or TRBV12-4; no firm D call. CDR3 length: 15 residues. The V end was cut by 1 base, the J end by 0 bases, with 7 bases between. CDR3 residues: CASSLGGYSNQPQHF. The CDR3 DNA is TGTGCCAGCAGTTTAGGAGGGTATAGCAATCAGCCCCAGCATTTT.

The chain couples TRBV20-1 to TRBJ1-2; tentatively, D is TRBD1 (5 bases). Between the trimmed V and J ends, which lost 0 bases and 5 bases, there was a span of 22 bases. CDR3 size: 17 residues. Germline V lookup: CDR1 DFQATT, CDR2 SNEGSKA (reference sequence). The CDR3 DNA is TGCAGTGCTAGAGACGAAGGTGGGACTGTTTTTAGTTATGGCTACACCTTC. As protein: CSARDEGGTVFSYGYTF.

In its sample, this clonotype was seen a few times. The chain recombines TRBV11-1 with TRBJ2-1; D not certain. This CDR3 region has 19 residues. Per the germline V gene, CDR1 is SGHAT and CDR2 is FQDESV (reference sequence). V was shortened by 2 bases and J by 5 bases, with 25 bases between the two germline ends. The CDR3 spells CASSLPPGRQPNGNNEQFF. The CDR3 DNA follows: TGTGCCAGCAGCTTACCCCCGGGCAGGCAGCCTAACGGAAACAATGAGCAGTTCTTC.

The V gene is TRBV7-8, the J gene TRBJ2-3; D gene unclear. Germline assignment: CDR1 SGHVS and CDR2 FQNEAQ. Trimming cost V 1 base and J 2 bases, with 7 bases left between them. CDR3 length: 14 residues. This chain's CDR3 is CASSLGAHTDTQYF. The CDR3 DNA is TGTGCCAGCAGCTTAGGAGCCCACACAGATACGCAGTATTTT.

The chain links TRBV5-8 to TRBJ2-1, with TRBD1 matching over 9 bases. Germline values: CDR1 SGHTS, CDR2 YDEGEE. The ends lost 2 bases at V and 5 bases at J; junction bases unmatched: 2. This CDR3 has 14 amino acids. CDR3 nucleotides: TGTGCCAGCAGCTTTGGGACAGGGAACAATGAGCAGTTCTTC. It yields the protein CASSFGTGNNEQFF. Combining the CDR3 with reference TRBV5-8 and TRBJ2-1 gives the whole variable domain EAGVTQSPTHLIKTRGQQATLRCSPISGHTSVYWYQQALGLGLQFLLWYDEGEERNRGNFPPRFSGRQFPNYSSELNVNALELEDSALYLCASSFGTGNNEQFFGPGTRLTVL.

This clonotype has only a few counts. This chain uses TRBV12-3 or TRBV12-4 with TRBJ2-1; a weak D match, TRBD1 (5 bases). This CDR3 has 13 amino acids. V was trimmed by 8 bases and J by 3 bases, leaving 11 bases between them. This CDR3 is CASGRTGYNEQFF. The CDR3 DNA is TGTGCCAGCGGCCGAACAGGCTACAATGAGCAGTTCTTC.

To note about this clonotype: The junction does not match germline at one end; this may be a read error. This rearrangement joins TRBV5-1 to TRBJ2-5; D not resolved. Looked up from germline, CDR1 is SGHRS and CDR2 is YFSETQ. The CDR3 length is 12 residues. CDR3 nucleotides: TGCCCCAGCAGGCAGGAAGGGGAGACCCAGTACTTC. Its protein product is CPSRQEGETQYF. Using reference TRBV5-1 and TRBJ2-5 for the parts outside the CDR3, the full variable domain is KAGVTQTPRYLIKTRGQQVTLSCSPISGHRSVSWYQQTPGQGLQFLFEYFSETQRNKGNFPGRFSGRQFSNSRSEMNVSTLELGDSALYLCPSRQEGETQYFGPGTRLLVL.

This clonotype was detected a few times. The V call is TRBV5-1, the J call TRBJ2-1; D is ambiguous. This CDR3 has 15 residues. Per germline, CDR1 SGHRS and CDR2 YFSETQ. V was cut by 5 bases and J by 2 bases, with 14 bases left in between. CDR3 in DNA: TGCGCCAGCAGAGCGAGGCCTGGGGCCTACAATGAGCAGTTCTTC. Its protein product is CASRARPGAYNEQFF. The full variable domain, in which reference TRBV5-1 and TRBJ2-1 provide the parts outside the CDR3, is KAGVTQTPRYLIKTRGQQVTLSCSPISGHRSVSWYQQTPGQGLQFLFEYFSETQRNKGNFPGRFSGRQFSNSRSEMNVSTLELGDSALYLCASRARPGAYNEQFFGPGTRLTVL.

The chain recombines TRBV7-2 with TRBJ2-2, with a tentative D call TRBD2 (5 bases). V was clipped by 5 bases and J by 0 bases, with 10 bases between them. Looked up from germline, CDR1 is SGHTA and CDR2 is FQGNSA. The CDR3 extends over 15 amino acids. As DNA, the CDR3 is TGTGCCAGCAGCCCTGGGCGGGCGAACACCGGGGAGCTGTTTTTT. It is translated as CASSPGRANTGELFF.

This chain links TRBV7-9 with TRBJ2-2, with a tentative D call TRBD2 (6 bases). Trimming pared 5 bases from V and 4 bases from J, leaving 20 bases between. Germline V gene sequence: CDR1 SEHNR, CDR2 FQNEAQ (reference sequence). There are 17 residues in the CDR3. CDR3 sequence (DNA): TGTGCCAGCAGCCTAGGAGGGTCTGGCGGAGGCACCGGGGAGCTGTTTTTT. It codes for CASSLGGSGGGTGELFF.

This clonotype has only a few counts. The chain employs TRBV28 and TRBJ2-3; 7 nucleotides match TRBD1. Germline lookup yields CDR1 MDHEN and CDR2 SYDVKM. This CDR3 has 13 residues. The V gene end was trimmed by 3 bases and the J gene end by 9 bases; junction bases not matched to a gene: 6. The CDR3 nucleotides read TGTGCCAGCAGTTTTGGGAAGACAGGGACGCAGTATTTT. As protein: CASSFGKTGTQYF.

This chain links TRBV5-1 with TRBJ1-4; D gene ambiguous. The V and J ends lost 0 bases and 6 bases respectively, with 12 bases between them. The CDR3 spans 15 residues. Germline-derived CDR1 and CDR2 are SGHRS and YFSETQ. The CDR3 DNA is TGCGCCAGCAGCTTGGCCGAAAGGACCCATGAAAAACTGTTTTTT. Protein: CASSLAERTHEKLFF.

The chain uses TRBV5-6 and TRBJ2-7, with D perhaps TRBD1 (5 bases). V was shortened by 1 base and J by 3 bases, with 11 bases between the two germline ends. Germline V lookup: CDR1 SGHDT, CDR2 YYEEEE. The CDR3 spans 14 residues. The CDR3 coding sequence is TGTGCCAGCAGCTTGAGGGGATCCGACTACGAGCAGTACGTC. Translation gives CASSLRGSDYEQYV.

V and J are TRBV27 and TRBJ2-7; D is ambiguous. In germline, CDR1 is MNHEY, CDR2 SMNVEV (reference sequence). V gave up 2 bases and J gave up 2 bases, with 13 bases separating them. The CDR3 spans 15 residues. The CDR3 DNA reads as TGTGCCAGCAGTTTAGGCCCCCGCAAAGCCTACGAGCAGTACTTC. Translating gives CASSLGPRKAYEQYF.

J is TRBJ1-2 and V is TRBV19, with 8 bases identical to TRBD1. The CDR3 consists of 17 residues. Trimming cost V 5 bases and J 4 bases; bases outside gene matches: 15. CDR1 and CDR2 (germline): LNHDA, SQIVND (reference sequence). In DNA, the CDR3 is TGTGCCAGTAGTCCAAACCTGGACAGGGCTTTTCGCTATGGCTACACCTTC. This gives the protein CASSPNLDRAFRYGYTF.

The sample holds a few counts of this clonotype. V is TRBV19 and J is TRBJ2-1; 9 bases are shared with TRBD1. J gave up 5 bases and V 7 bases, and 9 bases lay outside the gene matches. The CDR3 has 15 residues. In germline, CDR1 is LNHDA, CDR2 SQIVND (reference sequence). CDR3 amino acids: CASNPDRGTDNEQFF. In DNA form, the CDR3 reads TGTGCCAGTAACCCTGACAGGGGGACCGACAATGAGCAGTTCTTC.

The CDR3 sequence: CASSQVAVNYGYTF. The CDR3 DNA is TGCGCCAGCAGCCAAGTTGCGGTAAACTATGGCTACACCTTC. V and J are TRBV4-1 and TRBJ1-2; D not resolved. V was cut by 1 base and J by 2 bases, with 8 bases left in between. Germline-derived CDR1 and CDR2 are MGHRA and YSYEKL. There are 14 residues in the CDR3.

This clonotype was seen a handful of times. The chain couples TRBV20-1 to TRBJ1-1, with a possible D match to TRBD1 (5 bases). The germline V gene encodes CDR1 DFQATT and CDR2 SNEGSKA (reference sequence). This CDR3 is 14 amino acids long. Trimming shortened V by 2 bases and J by 1 base, and 11 bases separated the two germline ends. The CDR3 DNA is TGCAGTGCTAGACATGACAGACAGAACACTGAAGCTTTCTTT. Translating it yields CSARHDRQNTEAFF.

This clonotype was found a few times. V usage is TRBV12-3 or TRBV12-4 and J usage is TRBJ2-5; D is uncertain. CDR3 length: 12 amino acids. Trimming stripped 10 bases from V and 1 base from J, with 10 bases between. DNA of the CDR3: TGTGCCACCAGAAGGTCCCAAGAGACCCAGTACTTC. Residues: CATRRSQETQYF.